These 5 T cell receptor beta chains came from one sample sequenced in a study of spatial heterogeneity in lung cancer. Overall study results and limits: Higher tumor mutation counts went along with higher counts of expanded intratumoral alpha and beta TCRs.

TCRdb re-called the 5' RACE reads through MiXCR, storing one row per CDR3 protein. Of 10,000 to 11,000 distinct CDR3 sequences listed, about 8% are singletons. No antigen has been assigned to these receptors. The time point was: sample taken at primary tumor resection. The source material was lung tumor tissue, sampled at surgery. The receptors stem from a female donor with early-stage non-small cell lung cancer.

By proportion, this clonotype is medium-sized (0.01 to 0.1%). The V and J genes are TRBV7-6 and TRBJ1-1; D is possibly TRBD1 (6 bases). V dropped 5 bases and J dropped 6 bases, with 13 bases sitting between them. The CDR3 has 13 residues. Germline assignment: CDR1 SGHVS and CDR2 FNYEAQ. In DNA, the CDR3 is TGTGCCAGCAGCGCGCTGACAGGTTCTGAAGCTTTCTTT. Translated: CASSALTGSEAFF. The full variable domain, completed using reference TRBV7-6 and TRBJ1-1, is GAGVSQSPRYKVTKRGQDVALRCDPISGHVSLYWYRQALGQGPEFLTYFNYEAQQDKSGLPNDRFSAERPEGSISTLTIQRTEQRDSAMYRCASSALTGSEAFFGQGTRLTVV.

This clonotype was seen repeatedly, ten times or more. At one of its ends the junction is not consistent with the germline gene, which may arise from a read error. This chain connects TRBV4-3 to TRBJ1-2; TRBD1 might be the D (5 bases). CDR1 and CDR2 (germline): LGHNA, YSLEER. The CDR3 is 14 residues long. The DNA of the CDR3 is TGCGCCAGCAGCCCGGGACGGCTTAACGATGGCTACACCTTC. This translates into CASSPGRLNDGYTF.

This clonotype was recorded many times. This rearrangement joins TRBV12-3 or TRBV12-4 to TRBJ1-3; possible D gene TRBD1, 6 bases. With 4 bases removed from V and 6 bases from J, the gap between germline ends came to 10 bases. The CDR3 loop spans 13 amino acids. The CDR3 here is CASSYNRVNTIYF. CDR3 nucleotides: TGTGCCAGCAGTTACAACAGGGTAAACACCATATATTTT.

This clonotype was seen ten or more times. The chain uses TRBV5-1 and TRBJ2-6; the D gene could be TRBD1 or TRBD2 (5 bases each). The CDR3 extends over 21 amino acids. Germline CDR1 reads SGHRS; CDR2 reads YFSETQ. The ends were cut back, 3 bases at V and 0 bases at J, with 25 bases in the middle. Here the CDR3 DNA reads TGCGCCAGCAGCTCCCCAAGGATGGGACCGCGCGAATCCTCTGGGGCCAACGTCCTGACTTTC. This gives the protein CASSSPRMGPRESSGANVLTF.

The sample holds many counts of this clonotype. The V and J genes are TRBV5-4 and TRBJ2-5; weak D call: TRBD2 (6 bases). V gave up 0 bases and J gave up 2 bases, with 11 bases separating them. From germline, CDR1 is SGHNT and CDR2 YYREEE (reference sequence). The CDR3 length is 15 residues. The DNA for the CDR3 is TGTGCCAGCAGCTTGGGGGGGGAGGCACAAGAGACCCAGTACTTC. Its protein is CASSLGGEAQETQYF. The full variable domain, with the rest looked up from reference TRBV5-4 and TRBJ2-5, is ETGVTQSPTHLIKTRGQQVTLRCSSQSGHNTVSWYQQALGQGPQFIFQYYREEENGRGNFPPRFSGLQFPNYSSELNVNALELDDSALYLCASSLGGEAQETQYFGPGTRLLVL.